Listed below are T cell receptor beta chains from one sample, sequenced in a study of blood T cell repertoires in COVID-19. Data came from immunoSEQ multiplex PCR; TCRdb stores just in-frame clones and leaves some out. The table includes some 25,000 clones, around 81% detected once. Sequences were obtained from peripheral blood. The source is a man aged 65-85 years with acute or convalescent COVID-19. CDR3s include the opening cysteine and the closing phenylalanine or tryptophan.

V,J,CDR3
TRBV4-1,TRBJ2-7,CASSQAGGRSYEQYF
TRBV30,TRBJ1-2,CAWSVPGQGNYGYTF
TRBV7-9,TRBJ2-1,CASSWVRTRKNEQFF
TRBV10-3,TRBJ2-3,CAISESSTQYF
TRBV4-2,TRBJ1-1,CASSQGGTGTNTEAFF
TRBV19,TRBJ2-7,CASSTGTGTTGQYF
TRBV23-1,TRBJ1-5,CASSHRETGGCRNQPQHF
TRBV7-9,TRBJ2-2,CASSFRRHDTGELFF
TRBV5-1,TRBJ2-5,CASSLVLRGETQYF
TRBV27,TRBJ1-3,CASSPAARGGSGNTIYF
TRBV19,TRBJ1-5,CASTRDTNQPQHF
TRBV15,TRBJ1-5,CATSLTGADRQPQHF
TRBV5-1,TRBJ2-5,CASSPGQGLQETQYF
TRBV5-1,TRBJ1-2,CASSSGQNYGYTF
TRBV6-2/TRBV6-3,TRBJ1-5,CASSYTGDRGGQPQHF
TRBV6-5,TRBJ1-1,CASTQGDTEAFF
TRBV9,TRBJ2-1,CASSVAGGLHEEQFF
TRBV19,TRBJ2-5,CASSLTGPPRETQYF
TRBV9,TRBJ1-1,CASSPGQGNVNTEAFF
TRBV19,TRBJ1-4,CASSTRRGRTNEKLFF
TRBV5-1,TRBJ2-7,CASSLARGTYEQYF
TRBV6-6,TRBJ1-3,CASSNPTGSIGNTIYF
TRBV6-5,TRBJ2-1,CASSYSRGGGNEQFF
TRBV11-2,TRBJ2-7,CASSLVGHTFGEQYF
TRBV11-3,TRBJ2-1,CASSLGQGAGNEQFF
TRBV19,TRBJ2-1,CASSIDIPTSGRGHEQFF
TRBV6-5,TRBJ1-6,CASSFSTDNSPLHF